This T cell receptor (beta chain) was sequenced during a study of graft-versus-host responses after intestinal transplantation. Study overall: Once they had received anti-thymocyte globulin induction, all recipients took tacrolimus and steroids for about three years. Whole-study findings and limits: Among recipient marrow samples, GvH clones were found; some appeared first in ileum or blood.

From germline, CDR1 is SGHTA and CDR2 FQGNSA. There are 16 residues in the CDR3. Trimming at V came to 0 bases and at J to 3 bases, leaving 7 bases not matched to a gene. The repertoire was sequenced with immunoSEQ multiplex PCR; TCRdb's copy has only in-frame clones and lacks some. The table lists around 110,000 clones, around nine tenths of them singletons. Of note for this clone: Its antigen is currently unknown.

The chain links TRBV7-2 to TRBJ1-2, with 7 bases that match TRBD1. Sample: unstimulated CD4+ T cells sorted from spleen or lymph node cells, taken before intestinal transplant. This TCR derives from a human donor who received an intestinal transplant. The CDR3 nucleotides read TGTGCCAGCAGCTTAGCTCCCACAGGGGCCTACTATGGCTACACCTTC. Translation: CASSLAPTGAYYGYTF.